This T cell receptor beta chain was identified during a study of identical twins. Unique molecular identifiers were in the cDNA, with template-switch universal primer binding. TCRdb ran MiXCR on the 5' RACE reads and lists one entry per CDR3 protein. The sample shows 1,800,000 or so distinct CDR3 sequences, more than 30% of them seen only once. This CDR3 region has 20 residues. In germline, CDR1 is ENHRY, CDR2 SYGVKD. Points on this clonotype: This may come from a read error, since a much larger clone is one base off.

This rearrangement joins TRBV10-3 to TRBJ2-3; 14 bases line up with TRBD2. Sequencing input: cord blood. The sequence was obtained from a newborn girl in good health. The CDR3 DNA reads as TGTGCCGTCCAGAAAACCCTCCGACTAGCGGGAGGGACTAGCACAGGTACGCAGTATTTT. It translates to CAVQKTLRLAGGTSTGTQYF.